This TCR beta chain was observed in a study of T-cell memory formation after mild COVID-19. This clonotype was detected only a few times. The antigen is unknown. The study, taken as a whole, reports: That cross-reactive memory joined was suggested by some responding clones appearing in pre-infection memory. Balance between CD4 and CD8 was seen in clones contracting day 15 to 85, and a CD4+ lean was seen in later expanders.

Trimming took 3 bases from V and 5 from J, leaving 10 bases between them. CDR1 is SQVTM, CDR2 ANQGSEA, per germline. This CDR3 region has 12 residues. With constant-segment primers, 5'RACE yielded cDNA libraries of TCR alpha and TCR beta that carried sample barcodes and UMIs. TCRdb analysed the 5' RACE reads with MiXCR anew, one entry per CDR3 protein. The sample consists of some 450,000 distinct CDR3 sequences, over 15% of them appearing once. The chain carries TRBV29-1 and TRBJ1-2; no reliable D call. The sequence was collected from an adult woman who had mild COVID-19 (a few samples of this study predate the infection). Cell type and time point are not known. The specimen was PBMCs or a T cell subset sorted from them (not recorded which). The CDR3 reads CSVEDGFYGYTF. The CDR3 nucleotides are TGCAGCGTTGAGGACGGATTTTATGGCTACACCTTC.